The rows below give T cell receptor beta chains drawn from one sample of a study of T cell changes during pregnancy in multiple sclerosis. Method: immunoSEQ multiplex PCR; TCRdb's copy keeps in-frame clones and lacks some. The sample lists tens of thousands of clones, approximately 90% seen once, with 1.4% in the top ten. This specimen was peripheral blood, taken in the third trimester of pregnancy. The receptors were gathered from a female donor with multiple sclerosis, enrolled in a pregnancy study. Both conserved end residues are part of each CDR3. Fields, in order: J gene, clone size, V gene, D gene, CDR3 DNA, CDR3 protein. D genes are given only for firm matches. Only some rows state a clone size, as once, few, many or a class for expanded clones.

TRBJ2-7 | medium-sized | TRBV18 | NA | TGTGCCAGCTCACCCAAGACGACAGAGTCCTACGAGCAGTACTTC | CASSPKTTESYEQYF
TRBJ1-2 | NA | TRBV4-1 | NA | TGCGCCAGCAGCCAAGGGTCCGCCGTGCGGAACTATGGCTACACCTTC | CASSQGSAVRNYGYTF
TRBJ2-7 | NA | TRBV7-9 | TRBD2 | TGTGCCAGCAGCCCAGGGACTAGCTCCTACGAGCAGTACTTC | CASSPGTSSYEQYF
TRBJ1-5 | NA | TRBV4-2 | NA | TGTGCCAGCAGCCAAGATGGGGGGGCCAATCAGCCCCAGCATTTT | CASSQDGGANQPQHF
TRBJ1-1 | NA | TRBV7-9 | NA | TGTGCCAGCAGCCCCGCGGAGGGGATGAACACTGAAGCTTTCTTT | CASSPAEGMNTEAFF
TRBJ1-2 | NA | TRBV30 | TRBD1 | TGTGCCTGGACGGGACAGGGGAAGTGGTATGGCTACACCTTC | CAWTGQGKWYGYTF
TRBJ1-1 | NA | TRBV18 | TRBD1 | TGTGCCAGCTCACCCCGAACAGGGGGAGGAACTGAAGCTTTCTTT | CASSPRTGGGTEAFF
TRBJ1-2 | NA | TRBV7-8 | NA | TGTGCCAGCAGCCCCAGGGTGGCCACCTATGGCTACACCTTC | CASSPRVATYGYTF
TRBJ1-1 | NA | TRBV19 | NA | TGTGCCAGTAGTATAGCACGGGAGGCTGAAGCTTTCTTT | CASSIAREAEAFF
TRBJ1-2 | NA | TRBV7-9 | NA | TGTGCCAGCAGCTTAGGGGCGGGCACTAGCTATGGCTACACCTTC | CASSLGAGTSYGYTF
TRBJ1-1 | NA | TRBV6-5 | NA | TGTGCCAGCAGAACCCCGGGACAATCGGACACTGAAGCTTTCTTT | CASRTPGQSDTEAFF
TRBJ2-2 | once | TRBV14 | TRBD1 | TGTGCCAGCAGCCGGTTGGTGGGACAGGGGAAAGACACCGGGGAGCTGTTTTTT | CASSRLVGQGKDTGELFF
TRBJ1-6 | NA | TRBV30 | TRBD1 | TGTGCCTGGGCGGACAGGGGGAATTCACCCCTCCACTTT | CAWADRGNSPLHF
TRBJ1-4 | NA | TRBV6-6 | TRBD1 | TGTGCCAGCAGGGACAGGGGAAAACTGTTTTTT | CASRDRGKLFF
TRBJ1-1 | NA | TRBV5-1 | NA | TGCGCCAGCAGCCCGACGGGGGGTGAGAGCACTGAAGCTTTCTTT | CASSPTGGESTEAFF
TRBJ2-7 | NA | TRBV2 | NA | TGTGCCAGCAGTTTCGGGAGTGGTCGGTACGAGCAGTACTTC | CASSFGSGRYEQYF
TRBJ1-1 | NA | TRBV6-5 | NA | TGTGCCAGCAGTTCTCCGTGGAGGACTGAAGCTTTCTTT | CASSSPWRTEAFF
TRBJ1-5 | NA | TRBV27 | NA | TGTGCCAGCAGTTCGTTACAGGGCGGAGGTCAGCCCCAGCATTTT | CASSSLQGGGQPQHF